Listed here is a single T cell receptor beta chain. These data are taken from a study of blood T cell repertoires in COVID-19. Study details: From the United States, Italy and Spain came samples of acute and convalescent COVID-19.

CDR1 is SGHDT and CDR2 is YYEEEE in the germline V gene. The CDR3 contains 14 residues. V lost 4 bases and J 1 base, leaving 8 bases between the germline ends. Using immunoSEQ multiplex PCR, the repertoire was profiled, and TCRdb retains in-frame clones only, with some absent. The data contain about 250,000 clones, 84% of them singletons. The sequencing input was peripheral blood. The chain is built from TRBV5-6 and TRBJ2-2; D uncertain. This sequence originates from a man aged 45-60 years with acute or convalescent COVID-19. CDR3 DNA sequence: TGTGCCAGCAGCATCGGTGAGAACACCGGGGAGCTGTTTTTT. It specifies CASSIGENTGELFF.